This T cell receptor (beta chain) was observed in a study of T-cell memory formation after mild COVID-19. Trimming cost V 4 bases and J 4 bases, with 24 bases left between them. The CDR3 is 18 amino acids. CDR1 and CDR2 from the germline V gene are MNHNS and SASEGT. A single record per CDR3 protein comes from TCRdb applying MiXCR to the 5' RACE reads. Counted here are just under 550,000 distinct CDR3 sequences, roughly 22% occurring once; the ten biggest clones make up around 12%. The chain couples TRBV6-1 to TRBJ2-3; D may be TRBD2 (6 bases). The TCR sequence derives from an adult woman who had mild COVID-19 (a few samples of this study predate the infection). Cell type and time point are not known. The specimen sequenced was PBMCs or a T cell subset sorted from them (not recorded which). In DNA, the CDR3 is TGTGCCAGCAGTGCCCGACCCCGGGGGAGAGCCCTCCCAGATACGCAGTATTTT. Encoded protein: CASSARPRGRALPDTQYF.